Listed below are T cell receptor beta chains from one sample, sequenced in a study of monozygotic twins with inflammatory bowel disease. TCRdb reprocessed the 5' RACE reads; each CDR3 protein has one entry and no DNA is given. The specimen's table records 150,000 to 200,000 distinct CDR3 sequences. The sequencing sample was made of blood. These receptors all come from a human donor with ulcerative colitis or Crohn's disease, or a healthy co-twin of an affected twin (not recorded which). Both conserved end residues are part of each CDR3. Each record gives: V gene, J gene, CDR3 protein.

TRBV7-9	TRBJ1-2	CASSFGGSYGYTF
TRBV19	TRBJ2-3	CASSTTSGITDTQYF
TRBV6-5	TRBJ1-2	CASSYGGGAYYGYTF
TRBV12-3/TRBV12-4	TRBJ1-1	CASSTRQGSTEAFF
TRBV9	TRBJ2-1	CASSAGTSQDEQFF
TRBV4-2	TRBJ2-1	CASSHLGLAGGNEQFF
TRBV2	TRBJ2-1	CASRPAGLAGPREQFF
TRBV25-1	TRBJ2-5	CASSPIGQVQETQYF
TRBV2	TRBJ2-7	CASGGTAESSYEQYF
TRBV6-1	TRBJ1-5	CASSDRQGRPFQPQHF
TRBV5-4	TRBJ2-1	CASSSKGQGAGYNEQFF
TRBV5-1	TRBJ1-2	CASSEDRSTNYGYTF
TRBV7-9	TRBJ2-7	CASSPQDSSYEQYF
TRBV20-1	TRBJ1-2	CSAREGPGGQIYGYTF
TRBV6-5	TRBJ2-5	CASSSWAGGTQYF
TRBV7-9	TRBJ2-5	CASSPGFQYQETQYF
TRBV20-1	TRBJ1-5	CSARVGTSNQPQHF
TRBV7-8	TRBJ1-1	CASTQDRGHAEAFF
TRBV20-1	TRBJ2-5	CSALQGREETQYF
TRBV3-1	TRBJ1-2	CASSQGQYNGYTF
TRBV4-1	TRBJ2-1	CASSQELTRGVNEQFF
TRBV6-5	TRBJ1-3	CASGPWSNSGNTIYF
TRBV20-1	TRBJ2-2	CSARGPSSDLYTGELFF
TRBV6-1	TRBJ2-1	CASTLTSGIYNEQFF
TRBV19	TRBJ1-2	CASSIGQGGYGYTF
TRBV9	TRBJ2-2	CASSIVPTSGKNGELFF
TRBV6-1	TRBJ2-1	CASSERLGGRGYNEQFF
TRBV5-4	TRBJ2-5	CASTEQGAGETQYF
TRBV25-1	TRBJ1-1	CASSDFMPGIPEAFF
TRBV3-1	TRBJ1-6	CASSQGPVLGSPLHF
TRBV2	TRBJ2-2	CASSARTSNTGELFF
TRBV11-2	TRBJ2-7	CASSQGVHPYEQYF
TRBV12-3/TRBV12-4	TRBJ2-5	CTSSPLWGGPSQETQYF
TRBV5-1	TRBJ2-7	CASSGAARAFNEQYF
TRBV7-2	TRBJ1-3	CASSPGIDSGNTIYF
TRBV6-2/TRBV6-3	TRBJ1-2	CASSYELYGYSF
TRBV20-1	TRBJ1-1	CSARDFRGAGNTEAFF
TRBV27	TRBJ2-3	CASSPDGSTDTQYF
TRBV28	TRBJ1-6	CASSLWGDRGSPLHF
TRBV2	TRBJ2-7	CASSVGQTYEQYF
TRBV7-2	TRBJ2-7	CASSVQGGVYEQYF
TRBV4-3	TRBJ2-1	CASSQDLLSNEQFF
TRBV2	TRBJ1-6	CASSRQGASNSPLHF
TRBV29-1	TRBJ2-7	CSVEGRYPSYEQYF
TRBV20-1	TRBJ2-3	CSATSGGAPLNTQYF
TRBV5-1	TRBJ1-2	CASSLDTRESGYTF
TRBV11-2	TRBJ2-1	CASSSLSGGRYNEQFF
TRBV5-1	TRBJ1-6	CASSLEGQVNSPLHF
TRBV5-6	TRBJ2-7	CASSAGLGYEQYF
TRBV5-4	TRBJ2-7	CASSNRESSYEQYF
TRBV5-1	TRBJ1-1	CASSTGTGRMNTEAFF
TRBV4-3	TRBJ2-1	CASSQDTSNNEQFF